This T cell receptor beta chain was documented in a study of blood T cell repertoires in COVID-19. Study background: COVID-19 samples, acute and convalescent, were from the United States, Italy and Spain. T cells, B-cell-depleted T cells, or PBMCs provided the cDNA or gDNA that served as material.

In the authors' methods: From reference gene primer amplification, estimates of nucleated cell counts were derived. Only in-frame clones appear in the TCRdb table, and some are missing; sequencing was by immunoSEQ multiplex PCR. From that table come the V and J calls and clone size; the DNA was used to work out D and trimming. The sample lists 200,000 to 300,000 clones; 84% were seen once. The sequenced sample consisted of peripheral blood. The TCR sequence derives from a man aged 55 to 70 with acute or convalescent COVID-19.

The CDR3: CASTPGPLAGEGETQYF. The CDR3, as DNA: TGTGCCAGCACCCCCGGCCCACTAGCGGGGGAGGGAGAGACCCAGTACTTC. This chain uses TRBV6-2 or TRBV6-3 with TRBJ2-5; TRBD2 agrees at 11 bases. V shed 7 bases, J shed 4 bases, and the junction held 14 bases outside the gene matches. CDR1 MNHEY and CDR2 SVGEGT come from the germline V gene. The CDR3 consists of 17 residues.